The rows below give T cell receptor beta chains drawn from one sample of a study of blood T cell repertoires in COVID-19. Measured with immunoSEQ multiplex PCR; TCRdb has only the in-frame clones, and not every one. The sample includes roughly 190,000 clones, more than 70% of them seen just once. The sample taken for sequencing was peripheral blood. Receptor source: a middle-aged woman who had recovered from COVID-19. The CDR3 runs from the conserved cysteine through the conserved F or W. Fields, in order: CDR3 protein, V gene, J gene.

CASSLEASGTGHNEQFF,TRBV7-7,TRBJ2-1
CASSQGIQGAGGYTF,TRBV3-1/TRBV3-2,TRBJ1-2
CATPPGTGRYEQYF,TRBV24-1,TRBJ2-7
CASSPVIAGGRTGELFF,TRBV27,TRBJ2-2
CASTVGQMNTEAFF,TRBV19,TRBJ1-1
CAWSVQTGPNEKLFF,TRBV30,TRBJ1-4
CASSEAPSGNTGELFF,TRBV6-1,TRBJ2-2
CASSSDRGGGNTIYF,TRBV6-5,TRBJ1-3
CASSQGALNYGYTF,TRBV27,TRBJ1-2
CASSLRPGQGQSPLHF,TRBV5-1,TRBJ1-6
CASSLDSGVYNEQFF,TRBV7-2,TRBJ2-1
CASRRIGGSGEAFF,TRBV28,TRBJ1-1
CASSRWGGGETQYF,TRBV7-3,TRBJ2-5
CASSPAGYGYTF,TRBV27,TRBJ1-2
CASSYNSFGTEAFF,TRBV6-5,TRBJ1-1
CASSYSQGGMDEQYF,TRBV6-5,TRBJ2-7
CASSTAIIPGTSDGTQYF,TRBV5-1,TRBJ2-5
CASSYGLAGPYEQYF,TRBV5-1,TRBJ2-7
CASSRDRGNTEAFF,TRBV5-1,TRBJ1-1
CASSFGTGLSYEQYF,TRBV5-6,TRBJ2-7
CAISRLAATDGNEQFF,TRBV10-3,TRBJ2-1
CAWTSGSTDTQYF,TRBV30,TRBJ2-3
CASSYQVPGNTIYF,TRBV6-5,TRBJ1-3
CASSLYAQGSTEAFF,TRBV27,TRBJ1-1
CASSLHRVEETQYF,TRBV5-5,TRBJ2-5
CASSLMGGSNTEAFF,TRBV3-1/TRBV3-2,TRBJ1-1
CASSQVAGINEKLFF,TRBV4-3,TRBJ1-4
CASSLRQGYEQYF,TRBV7-9,TRBJ2-7
CASSNDRSRGYTF,TRBV9,TRBJ1-2
CAWRGTVQRETQYF,TRBV30,TRBJ2-5
CASSYGPRTEAFF,TRBV6-5,TRBJ1-1
CASSYSLAGPYEQYF,TRBV6-2/TRBV6-3,TRBJ2-7
CASSPSGLANHEQYF,TRBV6-6,TRBJ2-7
CATPNQPQHF,TRBV24-1,TRBJ1-5
CAWSWDRTSSGANVLTF,TRBV30,TRBJ2-6
CASMAGLNTGELFF,TRBV19,TRBJ2-2
CATRTGGGSEQFF,TRBV12-3/TRBV12-4,TRBJ2-1
CASSQGQGGDQPQHF,TRBV5-1,TRBJ1-5
CARSLAPTSGRETQYF,TRBV5-3,TRBJ2-5
CASSHDGSSYEQYF,TRBV7-2,TRBJ2-7
CASSLSGLAGGVDTQYF,TRBV28,TRBJ2-3
CASSIGMLAPTDTQYF,TRBV11-3,TRBJ2-3
CASEGSGARSYEQYF,TRBV28,TRBJ2-7
CSAVYGETQYF,TRBV20-1,TRBJ2-5
CSVVAVPPETQYF,TRBV29-1,TRBJ2-5
CASGQGSNEQFF,TRBV12-3/TRBV12-4,TRBJ2-1
CASSRRLGEYNEQFF,TRBV3-1/TRBV3-2,TRBJ2-1
CASTEQADRGGTQYF,TRBV7-2,TRBJ2-5
CASSLRSGSGQPQHF,TRBV27,TRBJ1-5
CASSLEDLANYGYTF,TRBV5-5,TRBJ1-2
CASSQMSEQYF,TRBV14,TRBJ2-7
CASTPIGSNEQFF,TRBV14,TRBJ2-1
CASSPDRGPYEQYF,TRBV27,TRBJ2-7
CASSRQGEGTDTQYF,TRBV14,TRBJ2-3
CASSREETQYF,TRBV12-3/TRBV12-4,TRBJ2-5
CSASGRTGNTEAFF,TRBV20-1,TRBJ1-1
CASSPSPLGATEAFF,TRBV4-1,TRBJ1-1